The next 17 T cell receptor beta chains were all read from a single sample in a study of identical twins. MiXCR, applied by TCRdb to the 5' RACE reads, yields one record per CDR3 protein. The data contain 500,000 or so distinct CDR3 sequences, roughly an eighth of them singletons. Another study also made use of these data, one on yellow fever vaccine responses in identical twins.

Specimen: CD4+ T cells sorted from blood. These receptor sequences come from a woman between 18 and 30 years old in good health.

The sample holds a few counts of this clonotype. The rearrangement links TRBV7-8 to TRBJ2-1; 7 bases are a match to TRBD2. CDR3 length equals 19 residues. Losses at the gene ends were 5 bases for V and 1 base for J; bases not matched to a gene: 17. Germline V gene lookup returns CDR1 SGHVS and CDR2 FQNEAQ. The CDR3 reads CASSPNPFSAGVSYNEQFF. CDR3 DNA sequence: TGTGCCAGCAGCCCCAATCCCTTTTCTGCGGGAGTATCCTACAATGAGCAGTTCTTC.

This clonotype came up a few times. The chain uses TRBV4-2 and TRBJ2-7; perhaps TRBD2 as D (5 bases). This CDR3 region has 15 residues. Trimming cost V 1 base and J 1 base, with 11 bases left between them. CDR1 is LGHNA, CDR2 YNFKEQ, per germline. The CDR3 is CASSQVMDSSYEQYF. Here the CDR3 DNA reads TGTGCCAGCAGCCAAGTTATGGACTCTTCCTACGAGCAGTACTTC.

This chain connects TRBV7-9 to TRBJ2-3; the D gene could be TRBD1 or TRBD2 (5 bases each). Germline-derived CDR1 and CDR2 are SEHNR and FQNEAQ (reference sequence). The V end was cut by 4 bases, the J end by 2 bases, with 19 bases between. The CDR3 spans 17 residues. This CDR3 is CASSSLRGQQITDTQYF. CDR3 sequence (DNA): TGTGCCAGCAGCTCTCTCCGGGGCCAGCAAATCACAGATACGCAGTATTTT.

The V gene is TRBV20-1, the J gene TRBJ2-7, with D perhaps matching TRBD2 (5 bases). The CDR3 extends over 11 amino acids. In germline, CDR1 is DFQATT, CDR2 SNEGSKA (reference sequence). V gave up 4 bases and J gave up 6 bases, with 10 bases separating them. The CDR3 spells CSAIQAVEQYF. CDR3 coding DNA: TGCAGTGCTATACAAGCGGTCGAGCAGTACTTC.

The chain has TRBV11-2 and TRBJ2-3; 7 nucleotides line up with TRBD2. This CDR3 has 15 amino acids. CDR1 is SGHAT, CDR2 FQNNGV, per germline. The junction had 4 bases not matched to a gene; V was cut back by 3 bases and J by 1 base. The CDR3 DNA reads TGTGCCAGCAGCTTGAGCGGGGCTGGCACAGATACGCAGTATTTT. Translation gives CASSLSGAGTDTQYF.

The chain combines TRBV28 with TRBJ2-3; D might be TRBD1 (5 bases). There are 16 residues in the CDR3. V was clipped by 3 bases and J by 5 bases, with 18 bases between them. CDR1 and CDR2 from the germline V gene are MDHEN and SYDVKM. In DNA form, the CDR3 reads TGTGCCAGCAGTTTTCAGAGGACATTTGTTGGAGATACGCAGTATTTT. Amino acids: CASSFQRTFVGDTQYF.

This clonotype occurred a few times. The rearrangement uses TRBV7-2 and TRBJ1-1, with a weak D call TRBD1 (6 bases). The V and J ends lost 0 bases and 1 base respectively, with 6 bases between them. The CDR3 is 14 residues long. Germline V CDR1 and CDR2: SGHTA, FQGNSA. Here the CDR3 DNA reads TGTGCCAGCAGCTTAGCGACAGGGAACACTGAAGCTTTCTTT. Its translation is CASSLATGNTEAFF.

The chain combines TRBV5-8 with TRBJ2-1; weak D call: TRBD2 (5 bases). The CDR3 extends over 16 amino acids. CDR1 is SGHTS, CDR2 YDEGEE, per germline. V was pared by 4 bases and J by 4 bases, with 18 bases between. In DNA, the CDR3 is TGTGCCAGCAGCCCCCCTCTTGAGGGCCGATACAATGAGCAGTTCTTC. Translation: CASSPPLEGRYNEQFF. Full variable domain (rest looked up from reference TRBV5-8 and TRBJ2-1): EAGVTQSPTHLIKTRGQQATLRCSPISGHTSVYWYQQALGLGLQFLLWYDEGEERNRGNFPPRFSGRQFPNYSSELNVNALELEDSALYLCASSPPLEGRYNEQFFGPGTRLTVL.

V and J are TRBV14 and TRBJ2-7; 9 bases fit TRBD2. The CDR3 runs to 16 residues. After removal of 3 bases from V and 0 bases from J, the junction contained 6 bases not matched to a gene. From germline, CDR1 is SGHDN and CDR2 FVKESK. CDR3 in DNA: TGTGCCAGCAGCCACATAGCGGGGGATAGCTCCTACGAGCAGTACTTC. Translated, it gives CASSHIAGDSSYEQYF. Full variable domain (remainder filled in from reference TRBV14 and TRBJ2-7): EAGVTQFPSHSVIEKGQTVTLRCDPISGHDNLYWYRRVMGKEIKFLLHFVKESKQDESGMPNNRFLAERTGGTYSTLKVQPAELEDSGVYFCASSHIAGDSSYEQYFGPGTRLTVT.

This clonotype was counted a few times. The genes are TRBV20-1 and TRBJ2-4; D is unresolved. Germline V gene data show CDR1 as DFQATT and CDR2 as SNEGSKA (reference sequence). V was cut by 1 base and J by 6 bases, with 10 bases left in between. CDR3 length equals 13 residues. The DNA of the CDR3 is TGCAGTGCTAGAGGGCGCGGAATAAACATTCAGTACTTC. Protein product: CSARGRGINIQYF.

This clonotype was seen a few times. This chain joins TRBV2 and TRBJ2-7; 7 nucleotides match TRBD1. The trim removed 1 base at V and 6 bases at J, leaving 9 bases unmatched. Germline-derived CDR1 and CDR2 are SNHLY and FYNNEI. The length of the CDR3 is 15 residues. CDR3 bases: TGTGCCAGCAGTGAAGATACGGGACAGTCTGCCGAGCAGTACTTC. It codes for CASSEDTGQSAEQYF.

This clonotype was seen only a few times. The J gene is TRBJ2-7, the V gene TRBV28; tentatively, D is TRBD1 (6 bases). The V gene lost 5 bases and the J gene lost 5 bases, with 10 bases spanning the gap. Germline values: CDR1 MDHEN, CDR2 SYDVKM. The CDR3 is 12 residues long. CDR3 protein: CASSAGQNEQYF. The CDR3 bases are TGTGCCAGCAGTGCCGGACAGAACGAGCAGTACTTC.

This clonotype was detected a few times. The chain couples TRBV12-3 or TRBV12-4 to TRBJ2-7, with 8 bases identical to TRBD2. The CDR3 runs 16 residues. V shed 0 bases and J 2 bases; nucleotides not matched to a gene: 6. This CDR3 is CASSLALSGTTYEQYF. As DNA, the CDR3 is TGTGCCAGCAGTTTAGCGCTTAGCGGGACCACCTACGAGCAGTACTTC.

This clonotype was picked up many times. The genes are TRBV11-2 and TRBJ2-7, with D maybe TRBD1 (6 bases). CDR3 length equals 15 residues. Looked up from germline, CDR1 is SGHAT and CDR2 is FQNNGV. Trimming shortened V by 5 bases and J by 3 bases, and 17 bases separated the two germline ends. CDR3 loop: CASSMLTGTFYEQYF. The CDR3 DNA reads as TGTGCCAGCAGCATGCTGACAGGAACCTTCTACGAGCAGTACTTC.

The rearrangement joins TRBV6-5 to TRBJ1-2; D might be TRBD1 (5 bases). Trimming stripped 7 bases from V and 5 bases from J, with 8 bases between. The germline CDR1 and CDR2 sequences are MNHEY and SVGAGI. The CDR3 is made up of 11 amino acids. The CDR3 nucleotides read TGTGCCAGCAAGACAGATTATGGCTACACCTTC. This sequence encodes CASKTDYGYTF.

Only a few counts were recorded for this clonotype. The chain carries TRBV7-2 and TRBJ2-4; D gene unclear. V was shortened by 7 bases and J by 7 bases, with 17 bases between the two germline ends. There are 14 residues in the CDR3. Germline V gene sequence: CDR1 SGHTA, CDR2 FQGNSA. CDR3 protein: CASTSTLRVNIQYF. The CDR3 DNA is TGTGCCAGCACCTCTACTTTGAGAGTCAACATTCAGTACTTC.

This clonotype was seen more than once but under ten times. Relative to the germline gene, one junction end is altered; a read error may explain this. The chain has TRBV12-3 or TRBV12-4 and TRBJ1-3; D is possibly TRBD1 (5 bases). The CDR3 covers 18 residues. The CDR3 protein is CASCLEWGTADSGNTIYF. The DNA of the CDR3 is TGTGCCAGCTGTTTGGAATGGGGGACTGCTGACTCTGGAAACACCATATATTTT.